This TCR beta chain emerged from a study of long-term antiretroviral therapy in people with HIV. Study results and limitations: Blood dates from the mid-2000s to the late 2010s, possibly under older ART regimens. Repertoires in HIV (unlike those of controls) had narrower CDR3 length ranges. Clones that expanded before ART (that is, prior to treatment) dominated the repertoire at all time points.

Treatment locations for all participants with HIV were in the United States. A remark on this clone: Its antigen is unknown.

The CDR3 is 14 amino acids. Germline V gene sequence: CDR1 SGHTA, CDR2 FQGNSA. Germline trimming cut 6 bases from V and 1 base from J; bases unmatched to any gene: 5. Version v3.0 of the immunoSEQ assay ran at survey level. Clones were read by immunoSEQ multiplex PCR, and TCRdb kept only the in-frame ones, dropping some. This sample carries around 9,700 clones, around 80% of them seen once, and the ten largest clones take roughly 18%. This TCR derives from a middle-aged man with HIV. Material: unsorted PBMCs, obtained 1.8 years after starting antiretroviral therapy. The V gene is TRBV7-2, the J gene TRBJ2-7, with 8 bases that match TRBD1. CDR3 protein: CASSHRTGSYEQYF. DNA of the CDR3: TGTGCCAGCAGTCATCGGACAGGGTCCTACGAGCAGTACTTC. Full variable domain (remainder filled in from reference TRBV7-2 and TRBJ2-7): GAGVSQSPSNKVTEKGKDVELRCDPISGHTALYWYRQSLGQGLEFLIYFQGNSAPDKSGLPSDRFSAERTGGSVSTLTIQRTQQEDSAVYLCASSHRTGSYEQYFGPGTRLTVT.